What follows are 5 T cell receptor beta chains derived from one specimen sequenced in a study of T cell responses to AZD1222 COVID-19 vaccine. The assay was immunoSEQ multiplex PCR, and TCRdb's table has in-frame clones only and misses some. The sample has about 130,000 clones, about 93% seen once. Specimen: peripheral blood, collected on day 0 of AZD1222 vaccination. These receptors came from an adult in good health.

The rearrangement uses TRBV19 and TRBJ2-7; the match to TRBD2 covers 12 bases. CDR1 and CDR2 from the germline V gene are LNHDA and SQIVND (reference sequence). V shed 3 bases, J shed 4 bases, and the junction held 16 bases outside the gene matches. CDR3 length: 19 residues. As DNA, the CDR3 is TGTGCCAGTAGTATGTTAGCCCCATCGCCTAGCGGGAGGGAGTACGAGCAGTACTTC. Translation: CASSMLAPSPSGREYEQYF.

The chain has TRBV25-1 and TRBJ1-1; weak D call: TRBD1 (5 bases). Germline V gene sequence: CDR1 MGHDK, CDR2 SYGVNS. Trimming took off 2 bases at V and 0 bases at J, with 7 bases between the two ends. This CDR3 is 14 amino acids long. Written as DNA, the CDR3 is TGTGCCAGCAGTGAACAGGGAATGAACACTGAAGCTTTCTTT. Translated, it gives CASSEQGMNTEAFF.

V and J are TRBV13 and TRBJ1-2; no definite D call. Between the trimmed V and J ends, which lost 4 bases and 8 bases, there was a span of 20 bases. Germline CDR1 reads PRHDT; CDR2 reads FYEKMQ (reference sequence). The CDR3 loop spans 15 amino acids. This CDR3 is CASSSPQVAYGGYTF. Here the CDR3 DNA reads TGTGCCAGCAGCTCACCGCAGGTCGCCTATGGGGGCTACACCTTC.

The CDR3 DNA is TGTGCCAGCAGCCCCAAATGGGGGACAGTTTCCTACGAGCAGTACTTC. This translates into CASSPKWGTVSYEQYF. J is TRBJ2-7 and V is TRBV7-6, with 7 bases identical to TRBD1. After removal of 5 bases from V and 1 base from J, the junction contained 11 bases not matched to a gene. CDR1 is SGHVS and CDR2 is FNYEAQ in the germline V gene. The CDR3 runs 16 residues.

The CDR3 protein is CASSAGTVFLETQYF. CDR3 DNA sequence: TGTGCCAGCAGCGCGGGGACAGTGTTTTTAGAGACCCAGTACTTC. This chain connects TRBV7-8 to TRBJ2-5; D perhaps matches TRBD1 (7 bases). V was pared by 5 bases and J by 4 bases, with 17 bases between. This CDR3 contains 15 residues. Germline CDR1 SGHVS, CDR2 FQNEAQ. Full variable domain (missing parts from reference TRBV7-8 and TRBJ2-5): GAGVSQSPRYKVAKRGQDVALRCDPISGHVSLFWYQQALGQGPEFLTYFQNEAQLDKSGLPSDRFFAERPEGSVSTLKIQRTQQEDSAVYLCASSAGTVFLETQYFGPGTRLLVL.